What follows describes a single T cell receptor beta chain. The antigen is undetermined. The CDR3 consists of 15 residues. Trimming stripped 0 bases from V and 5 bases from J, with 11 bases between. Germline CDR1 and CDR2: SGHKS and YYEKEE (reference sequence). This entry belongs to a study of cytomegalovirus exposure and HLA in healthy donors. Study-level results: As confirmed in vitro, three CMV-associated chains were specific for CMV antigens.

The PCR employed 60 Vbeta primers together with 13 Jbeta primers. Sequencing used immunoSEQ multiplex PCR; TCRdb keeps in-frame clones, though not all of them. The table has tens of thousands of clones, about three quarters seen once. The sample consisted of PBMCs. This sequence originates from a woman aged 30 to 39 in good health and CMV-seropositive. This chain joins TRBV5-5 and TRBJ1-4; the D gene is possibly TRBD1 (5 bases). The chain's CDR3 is CASSLAFGGNEKLFF. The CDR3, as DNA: TGTGCCAGCAGCTTGGCCTTCGGGGGGAATGAAAAACTGTTTTTT. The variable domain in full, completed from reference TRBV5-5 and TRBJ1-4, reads DAGVTQSPTHLIKTRGQQVTLRCSPISGHKSVSWYQQVLGQGPQFIFQYYEKEERGRGNFPDRFSARQFPNYSSELNVNALLLGDSALYLCASSLAFGGNEKLFFGSGTQLSVL.